These T cell receptor beta chains were read from a single sample in a study of somatic mutations in cytotoxic T cells in rheumatoid arthritis. The method was immunoSEQ multiplex PCR; TCRdb's version includes in-frame clones alone and lacks a portion of them. The sample includes some 17,000 clones, around 80% of them seen just once. Sequenced input: CD8+ T cells sorted from blood. The origin of the receptors is an adult with rheumatoid arthritis. The CDR3 runs from the conserved cysteine through the conserved F or W. Fields, in order: clone size, J gene, V gene, D gene, CDR3 DNA, CDR3 protein. D genes are given only for firm matches. Clone size is stated in some rows and not others, as once, few, many or a class when expanded.

>-|TRBJ2-1|TRBV13|TRBD2
TGTGCCAGCAGCTTACTGTTTGGTTCTAGCGGCCAGTACAATGAGCAGTTCTTC
CASSLLFGSSGQYNEQFF
>-|TRBJ1-1|TRBV5-6|-
TGTGCCAGCAGCTCCGCAGGCACTGAAGCTTTCTTT
CASSSAGTEAFF
>-|TRBJ1-1|TRBV6-5|-
TGTGCCAGCAGTTACTCACAGGTCGCGCGCACTGAAGCTTTCTTT
CASSYSQVARTEAFF
>-|TRBJ2-7|TRBV12-5|TRBD2
TGTGCTAGTGGTTTGCCGGGACTAGCAAGCGAGCAGTACTTC
CASGLPGLASEQYF
>-|TRBJ2-2|TRBV27|TRBD2
TGTGCCAGCAGTTGGCCTCTAGCGGGAGGCACCGGGGAGCTGTTTTTT
CASSWPLAGGTGELFF
>-|TRBJ2-7|TRBV7-9|TRBD2
TGTGCCAGCAGCTCGGGACTAGACTACGAGCAGTACTTC
CASSSGLDYEQYF
>few|TRBJ1-2|TRBV27|-
TGTGCCAGCAGTTCAGGGTATGGCTACACCTTC
CASSSGYGYTF
>-|TRBJ1-1|TRBV5-1|-
TGCGCCAGCACCTTCACTGGGGGATTATCCAAGGGGAACACTGAAGCTTTCTTT
CASTFTGGLSKGNTEAFF
>-|TRBJ2-7|TRBV7-2|TRBD2
TGTGCCAGCAGCTTAACCGGGACTAGCGGGAGGGTTTTCTACGAGCAGTACTTC
CASSLTGTSGRVFYEQYF
>-|TRBJ1-1|TRBV27|-
TGTGCCAGCAGTTTATCTACAGGACCAGGCACTGAAGCTTTCTTT
CASSLSTGPGTEAFF
>-|TRBJ1-4|TRBV2|TRBD1
TGTGCCAGCAGTCCCCAGGGGGGTTCAGCTACTAATGAAAAACTGTTTTTT
CASSPQGGSATNEKLFF
>-|TRBJ1-5|TRBV27|-
TGTGCCAGCAGTTTATCGTCCGGGCTCAATCAGCCCCAGCATTTT
CASSLSSGLNQPQHF
>-|TRBJ2-7|TRBV2|TRBD1
TGTGCCAGCAGGGGACAGGGGGCCAACGAGCAGTACTTC
CASRGQGANEQYF
>few|TRBJ2-7|TRBV7-6|-
TGTGCCAGCAGCCGTCTCGAGGGTGGCGAGCAGTACTTC
CASSRLEGGEQYF
>-|TRBJ1-1|TRBV7-9|-
TGTGCCAGCAGCTTCCCCCAGGGAGTCTACACTGAAGCTTTCTTT
CASSFPQGVYTEAFF
>-|TRBJ2-7|TRBV14|-
TGTGCCAGCAGCCAAGATAGCGTATCCTACGAGCAGTACTTC
CASSQDSVSYEQYF
>-|TRBJ2-1|TRBV19|-
TGTGCCAGTAGTATATGGGGCCGGGACAATGAGCAGTTCTTC
CASSIWGRDNEQFF
>-|TRBJ2-1|TRBV6-5|TRBD1
TGTGCCAGCAGTCAGACAGGGGGCATCGATGAGCAGTTCTTC
CASSQTGGIDEQFF
>few|TRBJ2-3|TRBV19|-
TGTGCCAGTAGCGGGCACACAGATACGCAGTATTTT
CASSGHTDTQYF
>-|TRBJ2-1|TRBV27|TRBD2
TGTGCCAGCAGCCCTAGCGGGGCCAGAGAGCAGTTCTTC
CASSPSGAREQFF
>few|TRBJ2-7|TRBV2|-
TGTGCCAGCAGTCGTCCCGGGGCAGACTACGAGCAGTACTTC
CASSRPGADYEQYF
>-|TRBJ2-1|TRBV27|-
TGTGCCAGCAGCTTGAGAAGCTCCTACAATGAGCAGTTCTTC
CASSLRSSYNEQFF
>-|TRBJ2-7|TRBV6-1|-
TGTGCCAGCAGTGCAGGGGGGCGTGAGCAGTACTTC
CASSAGGREQYF
>-|TRBJ2-3|TRBV2|-
TGTGCCAGCAGTACGAGGGGCACAGCCTCCCATAGCACAGATACGCAGTATTTT
CASSTRGTASHSTDTQYF
>-|TRBJ2-7|TRBV30|-
TGTGCCTGGGTTGAGGGATACGAGCAGTACTTC
CAWVEGYEQYF
>few|TRBJ2-1|TRBV9|-
TGTGCCAGCAGCGTAGTGGGAAGCTCCTACAATGAGCAGTTCTTC
CASSVVGSSYNEQFF
>few|TRBJ2-7|TRBV28|-
TGTGCCAGCAGTTTATCCCTCCTCGAGCAGTACTTC
CASSLSLLEQYF
>-|TRBJ2-7|TRBV7-6|-
TGTGCCAGCAGCTTGAGGGGACACAACTCCTACGAGCAGTACTTC
CASSLRGHNSYEQYF
>-|TRBJ2-1|TRBV5-1|TRBD2
TGCGCCAGCAGCTTGGCGGGACTAGGACTTAGCTCCTACAATGAGCAGTTCTTC
CASSLAGLGLSSYNEQFF
>-|TRBJ1-1|TRBV7-9|TRBD1
TGTGCCAGCAGCTTAGCACAGGGGGATAACACTGAAGCTTTCTTT
CASSLAQGDNTEAFF
>-|TRBJ1-1|TRBV5-1|-
TGCGCCAGCAGCTTGCGCAGGGTTATTGGCACTGAAGCTTTCTTT
CASSLRRVIGTEAFF
>-|TRBJ2-2|TRBV19|-
TGTGCCAGTAGTAGAGGGGGTGGAACCGGGGAGCTGTTTTTT
CASSRGGGTGELFF
>-|TRBJ1-2|TRBV5-6|TRBD1
TGTGCCAGCAGCCTCACCGGGACAGGGAATTTTGGCTATGGCTACACCTTC
CASSLTGTGNFGYGYTF
>-|TRBJ1-5|TRBV6-1|-
TGTGCCAGCAGTGATTGGGGGAACAATCAGCCCCAGCATTTT
CASSDWGNNQPQHF
>-|TRBJ2-1|TRBV29-1|-
TGCAGCGTTGGGGACACATTGGACAATGAGCAGTTCTTC
CSVGDTLDNEQFF
>-|TRBJ2-1|TRBV5-8|TRBD2
TGTGCCAGCGCGGAGACTAGCGGACCCAACAATGAGCAGTTCTTC
CASAETSGPNNEQFF
>-|TRBJ2-1|TRBV10-2|-
TGCGCCAGCAGTGACCTAACGAGAATAGGTGAGCAGTTCTTC
CASSDLTRIGEQFF
>-|TRBJ2-7|TRBV6-6|-
TGTGCCAGCAGCACCCCGGGGGACCCTGAGGAGCAGTACTTC
CASSTPGDPEEQYF
>-|TRBJ2-3|TRBV12-5|-
TGTGCTACCTGGGGTGGAGATACGCAGTATTTT
CATWGGDTQYF
>-|TRBJ1-2|TRBV6-1|-
TGTGCCAGCATAGGGACGACTGCTAACTATGGCTACACCTTC
CASIGTTANYGYTF
>few|TRBJ2-1|TRBV16|-
TGTGCCAGCAGCCAATCAGTTCGCGGGGATGAGCAGTTCTTC
CASSQSVRGDEQFF
>-|TRBJ2-1|TRBV5-4|TRBD2
TGTGCCAGCAGCTTGGATTCTAGCGGCTACAATGAGCAGTTCTTC
CASSLDSSGYNEQFF
>-|TRBJ2-2|TRBV4-2|-
TGTGCCAGCAGCCCACGTGAGGGTGCGAACACCGGGGAGCTGTTTTTT
CASSPREGANTGELFF
>-|TRBJ2-7|TRBV15|-
TGTGCCACTCAAGACCGCCGCTCCTACGAGCAGTACTTC
CATQDRRSYEQYF
>-|TRBJ1-5|TRBV6-6|-
TGTGCCAGCAGTTACGGGCAAAATAGCAATCAGCCCCAGCATTTT
CASSYGQNSNQPQHF